Following are 21 T cell receptor beta chains from one sample sequenced in a study of cytomegalovirus exposure and HLA in healthy donors. The table came from immunoSEQ multiplex PCR; TCRdb's copy has only in-frame clones and leaves some out. The profile shows roughly 300,000 clones, 75% to 90% of them singletons. Sample: PBMCs. The receptors derive from a woman aged 25 to 39 in good health and CMV-seropositive.

This chain connects TRBV6-6 to TRBJ2-1; 10 bases fit TRBD1. This CDR3 spans 15 amino acids. Germline-derived CDR1 and CDR2 are MNHNY and SVGAGI (reference sequence). Germline trimming cut 5 bases from V and 2 bases from J; bases unmatched to any gene: 3. The CDR3, as DNA: TGTGCCAGCAGTCTGGACAGGGGGACCTACAATGAGCAGTTCTTC. This codes for CASSLDRGTYNEQFF.

The chain recombines TRBV28 with TRBJ2-2; TRBD1 matches at 10 bases. This CDR3 comprises 16 residues. Losses at the gene ends were 4 bases for V and 4 bases for J; bases not matched to a gene: 6. Germline V CDR1 and CDR2: MDHEN, SYDVKM. In DNA form, the CDR3 reads TGTGCCAGCAGTTATACCGGGACAGGGGTCACCGGGGAGCTGTTTTTT. It encodes CASSYTGTGVTGELFF.

The chain employs TRBV27 and TRBJ2-7; D is unclear. From germline, CDR1 is MNHEY and CDR2 SMNVEV (reference sequence). V gave up 4 bases and J gave up 0 bases, with 10 bases separating them. The CDR3 is made up of 14 amino acids. DNA of the CDR3: TGTGCCAGCAGTTCCGCTTCTGCCTCCTACGAGCAGTACTTC. Protein product: CASSSASASYEQYF.

This chain uses TRBV27 with TRBJ2-5; TRBD2 agrees at 10 bases. The length of the CDR3 is 17 residues. V shed 4 bases, J shed 5 bases, and the junction held 13 bases outside the gene matches. Germline CDR1 reads MNHEY; CDR2 reads SMNVEV (reference sequence). The CDR3 protein is CASSSSWRAGGQETQYF. Written as DNA, the CDR3 is TGTGCCAGCAGTTCTTCTTGGAGAGCGGGGGGGCAGGAGACCCAGTACTTC.

The genes are TRBV5-1 and TRBJ2-7; 9 bases agree with TRBD2. Trimming took 5 bases from V and 3 from J; bases not matched to a gene: 0. The CDR3 has 12 amino acids. CDR1 and CDR2 from the germline V gene are SGHRS and YFSETQ. The CDR3 sequence is CASRLAGYEQYF. CDR3 nucleotide sequence: TGCGCCAGCAGACTAGCGGGCTACGAGCAGTACTTC.

V is TRBV7-9 and J is TRBJ2-7; either TRBD1 or TRBD2 may supply D (6 bases each). The V end was cut by 1 base, the J end by 5 bases, with 15 bases between. Germline V gives CDR1 SEHNR, CDR2 FQNEAQ (reference sequence). This CDR3 is built from 15 residues. The CDR3 bases are TGTGCCAGCAGCTTAGGGGCGGAGGGGGAGAACGAGCAGTACTTC. This encodes CASSLGAEGENEQYF. The full variable domain, completed using reference TRBV7-9 and TRBJ2-7, is DTGVSQNPRHKITKRGQNVTFRCDPISEHNRLYWYRQTLGQGPEFLTYFQNEAQLEKSRLLSDRFSAERPKGSFSTLEIQRTEQGDSAMYLCASSLGAEGENEQYFGPGTRLTVT.

The V and J genes are TRBV5-1 and TRBJ2-5; D is possibly TRBD2 (5 bases). The CDR3 loop spans 13 amino acids. The germline V gene encodes CDR1 SGHRS and CDR2 YFSETQ. V dropped 7 bases and J dropped 5 bases, with 15 bases sitting between them. The CDR3 region is CASVEGFEETQYF. DNA of the CDR3: TGCGCCAGCGTAGAGGGTTTCGAGGAGACCCAGTACTTC.

The genes are TRBV9 and TRBJ2-2, with a tentative D call TRBD1 (6 bases). V was trimmed by 0 bases and J by 0 bases, leaving 9 bases between them. The CDR3 spans 16 residues. CDR1 and CDR2 (germline): SGDLS, YYNGEE. The CDR3: CASSVGGLANTGELFF. The CDR3 DNA follows: TGTGCCAGCAGCGTAGGGGGGCTAGCGAACACCGGGGAGCTGTTTTTT.

This rearrangement joins TRBV7-8 to TRBJ2-7; D gene unclear. The ends were cut back, 1 base at V and 3 bases at J, with 7 bases in the middle. The germline CDR1 and CDR2 sequences are SGHVS and FQNEAQ. The CDR3 spans 13 residues. The CDR3 protein is CASSLDGLYEQYF. In DNA form, the CDR3 reads TGTGCCAGCAGCTTAGATGGCCTCTACGAGCAGTACTTC.

This rearrangement joins TRBV28 to TRBJ2-7; 7 bases fit TRBD2. J lost 4 bases, V lost 3 bases, and 9 bases had no gene match. The V gene's germline CDR1 is MDHEN and CDR2 SYDVKM. This CDR3 has 15 residues. CDR3 coding DNA: TGTGCCAGCAGTTTGGGTTCGAGGGGAGGGTACGAGCAGTACTTC. Translated: CASSLGSRGGYEQYF.

The count of this clone is one. The chain is built from TRBV10-3 and TRBJ1-2; no clear D gene. Germline loops: CDR1 ENHRY, CDR2 SYGVKD. The CDR3 totals 14 residues. Trimming removed 0 bases from V and 5 bases from J, with 10 bases in between. CDR3 region: CAISESTAGYGYTF. For the CDR3, the DNA is TGTGCCATCAGTGAGTCGACCGCCGGTTATGGCTACACCTTC.

This rearrangement joins TRBV14 to TRBJ1-1; D gene uncertain. This CDR3 comprises 13 residues. Between the trimmed V and J ends, which lost 1 base and 4 bases, there was a span of 7 bases. Germline CDR1 SGHDN, CDR2 FVKESK. The CDR3 loop reads CASSQGRGTEAFF. The CDR3, as DNA: TGTGCCAGCAGCCAAGGACGGGGCACTGAAGCTTTCTTT.

The V call is TRBV28, the J call TRBJ2-6; D unclear. Germline V lookup: CDR1 MDHEN, CDR2 SYDVKM. The CDR3 is 16 residues long. Deletions cut 6 bases from V and 0 bases from J, with 12 bases between. In nucleotides, the CDR3 is TGTGCCAGCAGGAAAGATGTCAGCTCTGGGGCCAACGTCCTGACTTTC. This encodes CASRKDVSSGANVLTF.

The chain carries TRBV25-1 and TRBJ1-2, with 7 bases that match TRBD1. The CDR3 length is 13 residues. The ends lost 2 bases at V and 4 bases at J; junction bases unmatched: 1. CDR1 and CDR2 (germline): MGHDK, SYGVNS. CDR3 region: CASSEPGGYGYTF. The CDR3 nucleotides read TGTGCCAGCAGTGAACCAGGGGGCTATGGCTACACCTTC.

The chain joins TRBV6-1 to TRBJ1-4, with D perhaps matching TRBD1 (5 bases). The germline V gene encodes CDR1 MNHNS and CDR2 SASEGT. With 1 base removed from V and 5 bases from J, the gap between germline ends came to 11 bases. CDR3 size: 15 residues. As DNA, the CDR3 is TGTGCCAGCAGTGAAGAGGGGACGGGGAATGAAAAACTGTTTTTT. It encodes CASSEEGTGNEKLFF.

The rearrangement uses TRBV9 and TRBJ2-3; D is perhaps TRBD1 (6 bases). V dropped 1 base and J dropped 2 bases, with 14 bases sitting between them. CDR1 SGDLS and CDR2 YYNGEE come from the germline V gene. The CDR3 consists of 16 residues. This CDR3 is CASSVNGAGDTDTQYF. CDR3 nucleotide sequence: TGTGCCAGCAGCGTAAATGGGGCAGGGGACACAGATACGCAGTATTTT.

The CDR3 spells CASSPAGLAQETQYF. DNA of the CDR3: TGTGCCAGCAGCCCAGCGGGACTAGCACAAGAGACCCAGTACTTC. The chain carries TRBV11-2 and TRBJ2-5, with TRBD2 matching over 9 bases. The CDR3 totals 15 residues. V shed 5 bases, J shed 2 bases, and the junction held 6 bases outside the gene matches. Germline V CDR1 and CDR2: SGHAT, FQNNGV.

The genes are TRBV20-1 and TRBJ1-2; the D is unclear. V was clipped by 4 bases and J by 3 bases, with 6 bases between them. CDR1 is DFQATT and CDR2 is SNEGSKA in the germline V gene (reference sequence). The CDR3 is 11 residues long. DNA for the CDR3: TGCAGTGCTATCCGGGACTATGGCTACACCTTC. This translates into CSAIRDYGYTF.

The sample holds one count of this clone. The chain employs TRBV7-9 and TRBJ2-7; 9 bases fit TRBD1. CDR3 length: 15 amino acids. V dropped 5 bases and J dropped 7; count of bases not matched to a gene: 12. Germline CDR1 and CDR2: SEHNR and FQNEAQ (reference sequence). CDR3 residues: CASSLRDRVPSEQYF. For the CDR3, the DNA is TGTGCCAGCAGCCTGAGGGACAGGGTTCCGAGTGAGCAGTACTTC.

Comments on this clone: One end of the junction varies from germline; a read error may be responsible. V is TRBV28 and J is TRBJ1-2; tentatively, D is TRBD1 (5 bases). This CDR3 has 12 residues. CDR1 MDHEN and CDR2 SYDVKM come from the germline V gene. The CDR3 is CASRGTAFRIDF. DNA of the CDR3: TGTGCCAGCAGGGGGACGGCGTTTCGGATTGACTTC.

The chain has TRBV28 and TRBJ1-5, with 7 bases lining up with TRBD1. Germline trimming cut 5 bases from V and 7 bases from J; bases unmatched to any gene: 14. The CDR3 is made up of 16 amino acids. CDR1 and CDR2 from the germline V gene are MDHEN and SYDVKM. CDR3 amino acids: CASSDHPTGLGQPQHF. CDR3 DNA: TGTGCCAGCAGTGACCACCCGACAGGGCTTGGCCAGCCCCAGCATTTT. Full variable domain (outside the CDR3, taken from reference TRBV28 and TRBJ1-5): DVKVTQSSRYLVKRTGEKVFLECVQDMDHENMFWYRQDPGLGLRLIYFSYDVKMKEKGDIPEGYSVSREKKERFSLILESASTNQTSMYLCASSDHPTGLGQPQHFGDGTRLSIL.